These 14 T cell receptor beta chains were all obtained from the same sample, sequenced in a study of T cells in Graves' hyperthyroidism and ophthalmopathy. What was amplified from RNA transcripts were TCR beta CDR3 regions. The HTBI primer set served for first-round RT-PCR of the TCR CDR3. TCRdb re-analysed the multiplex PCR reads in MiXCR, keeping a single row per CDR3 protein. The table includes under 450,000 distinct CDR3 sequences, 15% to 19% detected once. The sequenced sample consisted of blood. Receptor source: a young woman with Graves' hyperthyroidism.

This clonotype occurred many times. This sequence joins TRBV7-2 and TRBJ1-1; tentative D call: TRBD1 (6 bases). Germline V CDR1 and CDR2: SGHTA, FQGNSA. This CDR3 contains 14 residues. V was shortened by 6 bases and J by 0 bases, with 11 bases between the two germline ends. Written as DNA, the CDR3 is TGTGCCAGCAGTTGGGACACTTTGAACACTGAAGCTTTCTTT. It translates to CASSWDTLNTEAFF. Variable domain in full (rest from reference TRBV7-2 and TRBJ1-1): GAGVSQSPSNKVTEKGKDVELRCDPISGHTALYWYRQSLGQGLEFLIYFQGNSAPDKSGLPSDRFSAERTGGSVSTLTIQRTQQEDSAVYLCASSWDTLNTEAFFGQGTRLTVV.

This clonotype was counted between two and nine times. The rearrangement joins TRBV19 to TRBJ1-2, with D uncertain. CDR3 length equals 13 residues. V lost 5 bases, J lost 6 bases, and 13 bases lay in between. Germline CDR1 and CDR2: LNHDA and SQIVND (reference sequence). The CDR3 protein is CASSLQRENGYTF. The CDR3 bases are TGTGCCAGTAGTTTACAAAGGGAGAATGGCTACACCTTC.

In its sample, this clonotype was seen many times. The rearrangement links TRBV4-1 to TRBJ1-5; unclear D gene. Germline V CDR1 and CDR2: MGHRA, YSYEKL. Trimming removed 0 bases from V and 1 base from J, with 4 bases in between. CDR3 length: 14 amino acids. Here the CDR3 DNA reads TGCGCCAGCAGCCAAGAGGGGAGCAATCAGCCCCAGCATTTT. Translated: CASSQEGSNQPQHF.

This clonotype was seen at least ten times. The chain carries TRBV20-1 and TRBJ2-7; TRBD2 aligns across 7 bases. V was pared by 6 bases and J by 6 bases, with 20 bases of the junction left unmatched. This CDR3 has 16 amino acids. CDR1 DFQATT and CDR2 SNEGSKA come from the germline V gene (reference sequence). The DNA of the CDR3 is TGCAGTGCAAAGGTGGGCGGGAGCTCCTTTTGGGGCGAGCAGTACTTC. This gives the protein CSAKVGGSSFWGEQYF.

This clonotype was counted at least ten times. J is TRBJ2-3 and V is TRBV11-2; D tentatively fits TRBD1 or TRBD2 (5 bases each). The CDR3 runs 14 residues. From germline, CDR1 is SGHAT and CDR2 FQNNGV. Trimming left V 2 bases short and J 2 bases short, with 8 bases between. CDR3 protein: CASSLLGDTDTQYF. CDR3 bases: TGTGCCAGCAGCTTATTGGGGGACACAGATACGCAGTATTTT.

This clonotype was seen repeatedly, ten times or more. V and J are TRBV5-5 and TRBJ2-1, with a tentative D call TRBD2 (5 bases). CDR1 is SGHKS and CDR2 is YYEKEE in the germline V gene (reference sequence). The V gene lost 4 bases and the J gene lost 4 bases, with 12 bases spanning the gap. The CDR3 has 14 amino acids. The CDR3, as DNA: TGTGCCAGCAGCCCCCGGGATTCGTACAATGAGCAGTTCTTC. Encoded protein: CASSPRDSYNEQFF.

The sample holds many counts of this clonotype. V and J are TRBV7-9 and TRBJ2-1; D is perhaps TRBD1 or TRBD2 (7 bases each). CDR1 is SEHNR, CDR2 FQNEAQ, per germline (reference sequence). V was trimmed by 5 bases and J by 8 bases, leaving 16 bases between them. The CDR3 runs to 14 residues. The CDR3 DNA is TGTGCCAGCAGCCCGGGGGGACAGAGGCATGAGCAGTTCTTC. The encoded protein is CASSPGGQRHEQFF.

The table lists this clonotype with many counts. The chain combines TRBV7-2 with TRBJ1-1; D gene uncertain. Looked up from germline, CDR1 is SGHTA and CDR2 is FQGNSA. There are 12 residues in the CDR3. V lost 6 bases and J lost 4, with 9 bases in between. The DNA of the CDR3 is TGTGCCAGCAGGCGAGACGGCACTGAAGCTTTCTTT. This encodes CASRRDGTEAFF.

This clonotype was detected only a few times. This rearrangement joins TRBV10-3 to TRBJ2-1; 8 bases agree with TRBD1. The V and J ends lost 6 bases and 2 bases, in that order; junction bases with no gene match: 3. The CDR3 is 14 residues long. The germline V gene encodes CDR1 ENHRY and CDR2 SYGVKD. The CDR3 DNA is TGTGCCATCAGAGACAGGGGCGCCTACAATGAGCAGTTCTTC. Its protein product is CAIRDRGAYNEQFF.

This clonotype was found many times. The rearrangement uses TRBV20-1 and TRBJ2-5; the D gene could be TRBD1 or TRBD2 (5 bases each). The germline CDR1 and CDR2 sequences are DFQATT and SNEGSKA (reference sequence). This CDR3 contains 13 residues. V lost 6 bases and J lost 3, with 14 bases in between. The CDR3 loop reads CSAVRDGEETQYF. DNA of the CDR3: TGCAGTGCCGTAAGGGACGGAGAAGAGACCCAGTACTTC.

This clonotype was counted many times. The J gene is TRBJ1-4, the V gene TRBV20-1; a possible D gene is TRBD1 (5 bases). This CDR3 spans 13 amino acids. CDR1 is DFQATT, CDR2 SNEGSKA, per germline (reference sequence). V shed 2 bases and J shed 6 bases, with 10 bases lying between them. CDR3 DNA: TGCAGTGCTAGACAGTCCAGGGATGAAAAACTGTTTTTT. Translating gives CSARQSRDEKLFF.

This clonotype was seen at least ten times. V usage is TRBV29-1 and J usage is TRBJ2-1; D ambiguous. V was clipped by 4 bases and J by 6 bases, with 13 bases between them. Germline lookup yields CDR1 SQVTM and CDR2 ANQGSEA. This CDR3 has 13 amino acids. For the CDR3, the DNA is TGCAGCGTTGTCCCCGGTTGGAGCAATGAGCAGTTCTTC. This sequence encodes CSVVPGWSNEQFF.

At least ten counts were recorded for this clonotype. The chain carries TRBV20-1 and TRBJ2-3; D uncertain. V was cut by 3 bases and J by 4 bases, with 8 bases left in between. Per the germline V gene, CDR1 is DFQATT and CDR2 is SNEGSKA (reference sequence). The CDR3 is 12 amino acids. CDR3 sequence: CSARIGADTQYF. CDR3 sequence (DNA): TGCAGTGCTAGGATCGGTGCAGATACGCAGTATTTT.

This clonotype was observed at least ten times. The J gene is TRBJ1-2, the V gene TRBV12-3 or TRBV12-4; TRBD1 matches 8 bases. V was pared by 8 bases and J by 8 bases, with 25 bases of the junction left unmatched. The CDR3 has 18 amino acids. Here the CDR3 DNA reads TGTGCCAGCGTCCGCCGGGCCAAGACGGGCAGGGGGCTTAAGGGCTACACCTTC. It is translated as CASVRRAKTGRGLKGYTF.